These T cell receptor beta chains were read from a single sample in a study of T cell responses to AZD1222 COVID-19 vaccine. Method: immunoSEQ multiplex PCR; TCRdb's copy keeps in-frame clones and lacks some. The data hold some 95,000 clones, with around nine tenths observed a single time. Sequenced material: peripheral blood, taken on day 0 of MenACWY control vaccination. All receptors come from an adult in good health. CDR3s leave out the opening cysteine and the closing phenylalanine or tryptophan. D genes are given only for firm matches.

TRBJ2-5 | . | TRBV7-9 | ASSLISSSGEETQY
TRBJ2-1 | . | TRBV25-1 | ASSEYPGPNEQF
TRBJ1-1 | TRBD1 | TRBV11-3 | ASSSWTGENTEAF
TRBJ1-2 | . | TRBV7-3 | ASSLTGLDGYGYT
TRBJ2-2 | . | TRBV10-3 | AISERGGPGLTGELF
TRBJ2-3 | TRBD2 | TRBV6-2/TRBV6-3 | ASSYRTSGADTQY
TRBJ1-1 | . | TRBV4-3 | ASSQGPHEGTEAF
TRBJ2-1 | TRBD2 | TRBV11-3 | ASSLAGGAGGLNEQF
TRBJ1-4 | . | TRBV6-6 | ASSYAAGGDEKLF
TRBJ1-6 | TRBD1 | TRBV5-6 | ASSPGTGGLYNSPLH
TRBJ2-3 | . | TRBV7-3 | ASASSVTDTQY
TRBJ2-2 | TRBD2 | TRBV3-1/TRBV3-2 | ASSQDGASGVHTGELF
TRBJ1-2 | TRBD1 | TRBV11-2 | ASSYGGTGFSGYT
TRBJ2-2 | . | TRBV7-2 | ASSLATSNTGELF
TRBJ2-5 | TRBD1 | TRBV7-2 | ASSPDRRGTQY
TRBJ2-5 | TRBD2 | TRBV5-1 | ASSAGERGRWETQY
TRBJ1-1 | . | TRBV6-5 | ASSYDSVGRGTEAF
TRBJ1-2 | . | TRBV9 | ASSVSDSLYGYT
TRBJ2-1 | TRBD1 | TRBV30 | AFLDRGGHDEQF
TRBJ2-3 | . | TRBV7-2 | ASSLLEGFADTQY
TRBJ1-6 | . | TRBV6-2/TRBV6-3 | ASSYSTGGRNNSPLH
TRBJ1-4 | . | TRBV7-6 | ASSTPGGHLGINEKLF
TRBJ2-7 | TRBD2 | TRBV6-5 | ASRYGGGSYEQY
TRBJ2-3 | . | TRBV21-1 | ASSKAAQGAACTDTQY
TRBJ1-5 | . | TRBV12-3/TRBV12-4 | ASGTPNQPQH
TRBJ1-2 | . | TRBV2 | ASSESRRSTYGYT
TRBJ1-1 | . | TRBV28 | ASTERETEAF
TRBJ2-7 | TRBD2 | TRBV6-5 | ASRGGRQPYEQY
TRBJ1-2 | . | TRBV25-1 | ASTPGGGGYT
TRBJ1-1 | TRBD1 | TRBV27 | ASSFGRGSGRTEAF
TRBJ1-1 | . | TRBV28 | ASIPSLNTEAF
TRBJ1-3 | . | TRBV5-4 | ASSLVPQVSGNTIY
TRBJ1-2 | . | TRBV3-1/TRBV3-2 | ASSRSGRNYGYT
TRBJ1-6 | TRBD1 | TRBV2 | ASSGGGTAASYNSPLH
TRBJ2-3 | TRBD2 | TRBV9 | ASSVVGSGGAADTQY
TRBJ1-2 | TRBD1 | TRBV9 | ASGEGTGSYGYT
TRBJ2-2 | . | TRBV18 | ASSPPRLENTGELF
TRBJ2-7 | TRBD2 | TRBV5-1 | ASSLGGGYEQY
TRBJ1-2 | TRBD1 | TRBV6-2/TRBV6-3 | ASSFLTGNNYGYT
TRBJ1-2 | . | TRBV6-5 | ASGGGGGGYGYT
TRBJ1-1 | . | TRBV7-3 | ASSLEGTAHTEAF
TRBJ2-3 | . | TRBV28 | ASSLGRGGADTQY
TRBJ2-1 | . | TRBV2 | ASTSILDEQF
TRBJ1-4 | TRBD1 | TRBV5-1 | ASSLGQGNGEKLF
TRBJ2-3 | TRBD2 | TRBV7-3 | ASSLTPSGSPDTQY
TRBJ1-1 | . | TRBV6-5 | ASITRGEAF
TRBJ2-2 | TRBD2 | TRBV7-3 | ASSLAGGINTGELF
TRBJ1-4 | . | TRBV29-1 | SAGRPGEKLF
TRBJ1-1 | . | TRBV7-6 | ASSLAERASNTEAF
TRBJ1-3 | TRBD1 | TRBV6-1 | ASSERDRGGNTIY
TRBJ1-1 | . | TRBV3-1/TRBV3-2 | ASSPRAQHEAF
TRBJ1-1 | TRBD1 | TRBV29-1 | SVQGAVTEAF